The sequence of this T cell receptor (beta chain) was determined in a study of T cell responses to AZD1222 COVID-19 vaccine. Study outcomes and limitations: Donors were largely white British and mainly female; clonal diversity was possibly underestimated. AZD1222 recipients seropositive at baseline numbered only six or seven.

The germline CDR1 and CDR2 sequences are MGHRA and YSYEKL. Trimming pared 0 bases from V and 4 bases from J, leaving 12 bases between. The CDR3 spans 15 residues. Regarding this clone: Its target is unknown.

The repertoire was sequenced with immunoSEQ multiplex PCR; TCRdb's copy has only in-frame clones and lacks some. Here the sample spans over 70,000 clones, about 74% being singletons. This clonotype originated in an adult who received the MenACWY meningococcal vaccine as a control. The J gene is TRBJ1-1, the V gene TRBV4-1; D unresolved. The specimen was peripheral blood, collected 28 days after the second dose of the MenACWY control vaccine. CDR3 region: CASSQEREVGTEAFF. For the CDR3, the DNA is TGCGCCAGCAGCCAAGAAAGGGAGGTGGGCACTGAAGCTTTCTTT.